What follows are 15 T cell receptor beta chains derived from one specimen sequenced in a study of technical replicates of blood from a handful of donors. The table came from immunoSEQ multiplex PCR; TCRdb's copy has only in-frame clones and leaves some out. The sample has some 82,000 clones, about 97% seen once; the top ten hold more than 0.15%. Sequenced: T cells isolated from PBMCs. The receptors originated from a human donor in good health.

This sequence joins TRBV7-2 and TRBJ2-5; 16 nucleotides align to TRBD2. The CDR3 has 19 residues. CDR1 and CDR2 (germline): SGHTA, FQGNSA. V lost 1 base and J lost 5; bases outside the gene matches: 10. CDR3 protein: CASSLEGLAGGLSSETQYF. In DNA, the CDR3 is TGTGCCAGCAGCTTAGAGGGACTAGCGGGAGGGCTCAGTTCGGAGACCCAGTACTTC. Based on the CDR3 plus reference TRBV7-2 and TRBJ2-5, the full variable domain is GAGVSQSPSNKVTEKGKDVELRCDPISGHTALYWYRQSLGQGLEFLIYFQGNSAPDKSGLPSDRFSAERTGGSVSTLTIQRTQQEDSAVYLCASSLEGLAGGLSSETQYFGPGTRLLVL.

The V gene is TRBV6-5, the J gene TRBJ1-1; D unresolved. Germline-derived CDR1 and CDR2 are MNHEY and SVGAGI. The CDR3 sequence is 13 residues long. V gave up 0 bases and J gave up 5 bases, with 7 bases separating them. The CDR3 sequence is CASSYSRGTEAFF. CDR3 DNA: TGTGCCAGCAGTTACTCGAGAGGGACTGAAGCTTTCTTT.

The V call is TRBV7-9, the J call TRBJ1-5, with 10 bases that match TRBD1. The junction had 10 bases not matched to a gene; V was cut back by 5 bases and J by 6 bases. The CDR3 has 16 amino acids. The germline V gene encodes CDR1 SEHNR and CDR2 FQNEAQ (reference sequence). DNA for the CDR3: TGTGCCAGCAGCCAAACGGGACAGGGGCCTTTTCAGCCCCAGCATTTT. Amino acid sequence: CASSQTGQGPFQPQHF.

This clone has a single count. This chain connects TRBV5-4 to TRBJ2-5; D is perhaps TRBD1 (6 bases). This CDR3 has 16 residues. Germline V gene data show CDR1 as SGHNT and CDR2 as YYREEE (reference sequence). V was pared by 4 bases and J by 1 base, with 17 bases between. DNA for the CDR3: TGTGCCAGCAGCCAGGGGCTAGACGCCTCCCAAGAGACCCAGTACTTC. This translates into CASSQGLDASQETQYF.

The V call is TRBV6-6, the J call TRBJ2-1; D perhaps matches TRBD2 (6 bases). CDR3 length: 15 residues. V lost 2 bases to trimming and J lost 1 base, with 9 bases between them. Germline V gene data show CDR1 as MNHNY and CDR2 as SVGAGI (reference sequence). CDR3 sequence reads: CASSYGEVSYNEQFF. The CDR3 bases are TGTGCCAGCAGTTACGGGGAGGTTTCCTACAATGAGCAGTTCTTC.

The rearrangement joins TRBV5-1 to TRBJ1-1; TRBD1 matches 11 bases. CDR1 is SGHRS, CDR2 YFSETQ, per germline. This CDR3 comprises 16 residues. V lost 4 bases to trimming and J lost 4 bases; unmatched junction nucleotides: 9. CDR3 coding DNA: TGCGCCAGCAGCACCTTTTCCGGGACAGGGGGCACTGAAGCTTTCTTT. This sequence encodes CASSTFSGTGGTEAFF.

The chain couples TRBV9 to TRBJ1-2, with D tentatively TRBD1 (5 bases). Trimming removed 4 bases from V and 0 bases from J, with 16 bases in between. From germline, CDR1 is SGDLS and CDR2 YYNGEE. The CDR3 is 16 residues long. This CDR3 reads CASSKRGKGANYGYTF. The CDR3 DNA reads TGTGCCAGCAGCAAACGGGGGAAGGGCGCTAACTATGGCTACACCTTC.

The chain carries TRBV5-6 and TRBJ1-1; 10 positions match TRBD1. The CDR3 totals 15 residues. Germline CDR1 reads SGHDT; CDR2 reads YYEEEE. V lost 5 bases and J lost 3; bases outside the gene matches: 7. The CDR3 DNA follows: TGTGCCAGCAGTCTGGACAGGGGGGGGGACACTGAAGCTTTCTTT. It specifies CASSLDRGGDTEAFF.

This sequence joins TRBV7-9 and TRBJ2-1; 13 positions agree with TRBD2. Germline assignment: CDR1 SEHNR and CDR2 FQNEAQ (reference sequence). Trimming took 4 bases from V and 2 from J; bases not matched to a gene: 8. The CDR3 length is 18 residues. Here the CDR3 reads CASSSGTSGAYTYNEQFF. CDR3 sequence (DNA): TGTGCCAGCAGCTCCGGGACTAGCGGGGCCTATACCTACAATGAGCAGTTCTTC.

This clone appeared a single time. The same CDR3 arises from other DNA sequences in this sample as well. The chain carries TRBV5-1 and TRBJ2-1; D unclear. The germline V and J ends were trimmed by 4 bases and 0 bases, with 5 bases remaining between them. Germline V CDR1 and CDR2: SGHRS, YFSETQ. The CDR3 has 13 amino acids. The CDR3 DNA reads TGCGCCAGCAGCCTCAGCTCCTACAATGAGCAGTTCTTC. Translated, it gives CASSLSSYNEQFF.

This clone has just one count. This chain joins TRBV30 and TRBJ1-1, with D hard to call. Trimming took 0 bases from V and 7 from J, leaving 6 bases between them. The CDR3 extends over 11 amino acids. The germline V gene encodes CDR1 GTSNPN and CDR2 SVGIG (reference sequence). CDR3 bases: TGTGCCTGGAGTGTACTGCTTGAAGCTTTCTTT. Amino acids: CAWSVLLEAFF.

This clone was seen once. Other DNA sequences from this sample encode an identical CDR3 as well. The chain links TRBV5-1 to TRBJ1-2; 11 bases are shared with TRBD1. V shed 0 bases and J 8 bases; nucleotides not matched to a gene: 15. The CDR3 contains 18 residues. The germline V gene encodes CDR1 SGHRS and CDR2 YFSETQ. The CDR3 nucleotides read TGCGCCAGCAGCTTGGGGTTTTGGACAGGGGGCTTCGAGGGGGGCTACACCTTC. Its translation is CASSLGFWTGGFEGGYTF.

In nucleotides, the CDR3 is TGTGCCATCGGGGGACTTAATTCCTACAATGAGCAGTTCTTC. This gives the protein CAIGGLNSYNEQFF. This chain joins TRBV10-3 and TRBJ2-1, with D maybe TRBD2 (6 bases). There are 14 residues in the CDR3. V lost 8 bases and J 1 base, leaving 12 bases between the germline ends. Germline CDR1 and CDR2: ENHRY and SYGVKD.

The chain combines TRBV9 with TRBJ1-2, with a tentative D call TRBD1 (6 bases). Per germline, CDR1 SGDLS and CDR2 YYNGEE. Deletions cut 0 bases from V and 4 bases from J, with 13 bases between. The CDR3 covers 15 residues. The CDR3 reads CASSVGAGAGYGYTF. The CDR3 DNA sequence: TGTGCCAGCAGCGTAGGGGCAGGGGCCGGCTATGGCTACACCTTC.

The CDR3 bases are TGTGCCGGGGGGGACATTTCCATCTCCTACGAGCAGTACTTC. Residues: CAGGDISISYEQYF. The chain joins TRBV6-1 to TRBJ2-7; possible D gene TRBD2, 7 bases. Germline-derived CDR1 and CDR2 are MNHNS and SASEGT. The length of the CDR3 is 14 residues. With 11 bases removed from V and 0 bases from J, the gap between germline ends came to 17 bases.